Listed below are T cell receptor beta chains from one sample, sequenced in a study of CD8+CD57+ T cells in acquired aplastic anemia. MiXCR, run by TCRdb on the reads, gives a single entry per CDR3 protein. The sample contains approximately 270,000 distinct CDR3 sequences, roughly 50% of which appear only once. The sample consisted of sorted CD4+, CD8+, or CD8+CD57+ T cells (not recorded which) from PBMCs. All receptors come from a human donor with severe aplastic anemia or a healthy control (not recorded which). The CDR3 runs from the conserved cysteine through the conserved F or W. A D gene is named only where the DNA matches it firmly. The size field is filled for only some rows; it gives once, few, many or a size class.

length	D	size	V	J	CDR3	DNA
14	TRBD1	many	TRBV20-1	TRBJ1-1	CSAETGTGNTEAFF	TGCAGTGCTGAAACCGGGACAGGGAACACTGAAGCTTTCTTT
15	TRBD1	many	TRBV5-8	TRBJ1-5	CASSQGTGENQPQHF	TGTGCCAGCAGCCAGGGGACAGGGGAGAATCAGCCCCAGCATTTT
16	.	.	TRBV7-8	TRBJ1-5	CASSLGAAGLGQPQHF	TGTGCCAGCAGCTTAGGGGCGGCAGGGTTGGGTCAGCCCCAGCATTTT
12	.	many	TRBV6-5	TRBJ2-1	CASRARRNEQFF	TGTGCCAGCAGGGCCCGGAGAAATGAGCAGTTCTTC
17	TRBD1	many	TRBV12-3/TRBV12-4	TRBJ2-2	CASSLRQGTFNTGELFF	TGTGCCAGCAGTTTGAGACAGGGGACATTTAACACCGGGGAGCTGTTTTTT
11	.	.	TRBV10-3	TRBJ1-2	CAISESLGYAF	TGTGCCATCAGTGAGTCCTTGGGCTACGCCTTC
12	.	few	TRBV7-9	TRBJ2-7	CASSLQSYEQYF	TGTGCCAGCAGCTTACAGAGCTACGAGCAGTACTTC
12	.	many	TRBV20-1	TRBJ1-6	CSARGIASPLHF	TGCAGTGCTAGAGGGATCGCTTCACCCCTCCACTTT
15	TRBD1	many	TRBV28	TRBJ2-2	CASSLAGGAGGELFF	TGTGCCAGCAGTTTAGCAGGGGGCGCAGGCGGGGAGCTGTTTTTT
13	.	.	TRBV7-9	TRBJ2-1	CASSFQRLDEQFF	TGTGCCAGCAGCTTCCAGCGTCTCGATGAGCAGTTCTTC